Listed here are 32 T cell receptor beta chains from one sample, sequenced in a study of OX40 agonist ivuxolimab in advanced cancers. Profiled with immunoSEQ multiplex PCR; TCRdb holds only in-frame clones, not every one. The table has roughly 70,000 clones, approximately 89% seen once. Specimen: CD4+ or CD8+ T cells sorted from blood, collected in a trial of the OX40 agonist ivuxolimab. These receptors were collected from an adult with an advanced solid tumor such as melanoma, head and neck, liver or kidney cancer.

V gene TRBV27 combines with J gene TRBJ2-2, with D possibly TRBD1 on 6 matching bases. Germline assignment: CDR1 MNHEY and CDR2 SMNVEV (reference sequence). Trimming left V 5 bases short and J 6 bases short, with 16 bases between. The CDR3 covers 15 residues. DNA for the CDR3: TGTGCCAGCAGTCCCCAGGGGCGTCTAGCCGGGGAGCTGTTTTTT. Residues: CASSPQGRLAGELFF.

This chain links TRBV11-2 with TRBJ1-1; a weak D match, TRBD1 (5 bases). Trimming stripped 2 bases from V and 4 bases from J, with 14 bases between. This CDR3 contains 15 residues. In germline, CDR1 is SGHAT, CDR2 FQNNGV. The chain's CDR3 is CASSLKGSSPTEAFF. The DNA of the CDR3 is TGTGCCAGCAGCTTAAAGGGGTCAAGTCCCACTGAAGCTTTCTTT.

V and J are TRBV18 and TRBJ2-2; TRBD2 aligns across 13 bases. The V gene end was trimmed by 3 bases and the J gene end by 6 bases; junction bases not matched to a gene: 7. CDR1 and CDR2 (germline): KGHSH, LQKENI. CDR3 size: 17 residues. The CDR3 is CASSPGLAGATSGELFF. For the CDR3, the DNA is TGTGCCAGCTCACCCGGACTAGCGGGGGCCACGTCCGGGGAGCTGTTTTTT. Complete variable domain (other parts from reference TRBV18 and TRBJ2-2): NAGVMQNPRHLVRRRGQEARLRCSPMKGHSHVYWYRQLPEEGLKFMVYLQKENIIDESGMPKERFSAEFPKEGPSILRIQQVVRGDSAAYFCASSPGLAGATSGELFFGEGSRLTVL.

The chain uses TRBV6-5 and TRBJ2-3; D may be TRBD2 (6 bases). The CDR3 contains 13 residues. CDR1 and CDR2 from the germline V gene are MNHEY and SVGAGI. Deletions cut 5 bases from V and 5 bases from J, with 11 bases between. For the CDR3, the DNA is TGTGCCAGCAGTGGCGGGGTCGGAGATACGCAGTATTTT. It encodes CASSGGVGDTQYF.

V usage is TRBV7-9 and J usage is TRBJ1-2; D remains ambiguous. The CDR3 runs to 15 residues. The germline V and J ends were trimmed by 5 bases and 0 bases, with 13 bases remaining between them. Germline CDR1 is SEHNR and CDR2 is FQNEAQ (reference sequence). The CDR3 reads CASSPRDSANYGYTF. CDR3 sequence (DNA): TGTGCCAGCAGCCCTAGGGATTCAGCTAACTATGGCTACACCTTC.

This clone was seen a single time. The chain couples TRBV7-2 to TRBJ1-4; 7 positions agree with TRBD1. CDR3 length: 15 amino acids. Germline values: CDR1 SGHTA, CDR2 FQGNSA. V dropped 5 bases and J dropped 9; count of bases not matched to a gene: 12. DNA of the CDR3: TGTGCCAGCAGCCCCAAAGTATCGGGACAGAAAAAACTGTTTTTT. Its translation is CASSPKVSGQKKLFF.

The chain carries TRBV5-1 and TRBJ2-7, with a possible D match to TRBD1 (6 bases). CDR3 length: 12 residues. V was shortened by 5 bases and J by 5 bases, with 11 bases between the two germline ends. The V gene's germline CDR1 is SGHRS and CDR2 YFSETQ. CDR3 DNA sequence: TGCGCCAGCAGTTATAACAGGGACGAGCAGTACTTC. This encodes CASSYNRDEQYF.

The CDR3 protein is CASRRRRGDGTDTQYF. DNA for the CDR3: TGTGCCAGTCGCAGGAGGCGGGGGGATGGCACAGATACGCAGTATTTT. This rearrangement joins TRBV19 to TRBJ2-3; 8 bases match TRBD2. CDR3 size: 16 residues. Looked up from germline, CDR1 is LNHDA and CDR2 is SQIVND (reference sequence). V lost 8 bases, J lost 1 base, and 11 bases stayed unmatched.

The chain carries TRBV6-1 and TRBJ1-5, with 9 bases matching TRBD1. In germline, CDR1 is MNHNS, CDR2 SASEGT. This CDR3 is 14 amino acids long. Trimming took 10 bases from V and 4 from J; bases not matched to a gene: 8. CDR3 sequence: CATRTGAWNQPQHF. As DNA, the CDR3 is TGTGCCACTCGGACAGGGGCTTGGAATCAGCCCCAGCATTTT.

The chain uses TRBV6-5 and TRBJ2-3, with 8 positions matching TRBD2. CDR1 and CDR2 from the germline V gene are MNHEY and SVGAGI. The length of the CDR3 is 15 residues. After removal of 2 bases from V and 0 bases from J, the junction contained 1 base not matched to a gene. CDR3 residues: CASSYRLASTDTQYF. The DNA for the CDR3 is TGTGCCAGCAGTTACAGACTAGCGAGCACAGATACGCAGTATTTT.

The chain carries TRBV7-9 and TRBJ2-5, with a tentative D call TRBD1 (6 bases). Trimming took 4 bases from V and 9 from J, leaving 15 bases between them. The CDR3 contains 13 residues. Per germline, CDR1 SEHNR and CDR2 FQNEAQ (reference sequence). As DNA, the CDR3 is TGTGCCAGCAGCTCGACCTCAGGGGTTGCCCAGTACTTC. Encoded protein: CASSSTSGVAQYF.

The chain employs TRBV5-1 and TRBJ2-1, with TRBD2 matching over 14 bases. The CDR3 length is 16 residues. Trimming cost V 0 bases and J 9 bases; bases outside gene matches: 5. The germline V gene has CDR1 SGHRS and CDR2 YFSETQ. The CDR3: CASSLATSGGAGEQFF. The CDR3 coding sequence is TGCGCCAGCAGCTTGGCGACTAGCGGGGGGGCCGGTGAGCAGTTCTTC.

The chain is built from TRBV5-1 and TRBJ1-1; a possible D gene is TRBD1 (6 bases). CDR1 is SGHRS and CDR2 is YFSETQ in the germline V gene. The CDR3 covers 14 residues. V was pared by 4 bases and J by 0 bases, with 10 bases between. This CDR3 reads CASSRQGMNTEAFF. In DNA form, the CDR3 reads TGCGCCAGCAGCCGGCAGGGGATGAACACTGAAGCTTTCTTT.

The rearrangement joins TRBV5-1 to TRBJ1-1; TRBD1 matches 7 bases. Germline V gene sequence: CDR1 SGHRS, CDR2 YFSETQ. The CDR3 covers 16 residues. The V segment lost 5 bases and the J segment 3 bases; nucleotides outside the gene matches: 13. CDR3 protein: CASSQSVQGGDTEAFF. CDR3 DNA: TGCGCCAGCAGTCAATCCGTCCAGGGGGGGGACACTGAAGCTTTCTTT.

J is TRBJ2-3 and V is TRBV2, with TRBD2 matching over 8 bases. V lost 4 bases to trimming and J lost 0 bases; unmatched junction nucleotides: 3. This CDR3 has 15 residues. The germline V gene has CDR1 SNHLY and CDR2 FYNNEI. The CDR3: CASSASGGSTDTQYF. The CDR3 nucleotides are TGTGCCAGCAGTGCTTCGGGGGGGAGCACAGATACGCAGTATTTT.

The gene calls are TRBV5-8 and TRBJ2-2, with D perhaps TRBD1 (5 bases). Germline values: CDR1 SGHTS, CDR2 YDEGEE. V was trimmed by 1 base and J by 1 base, leaving 11 bases between them. The CDR3 loop spans 16 amino acids. CDR3 region: CASSLLVGENTGELFF. Here the CDR3 DNA reads TGTGCCAGCAGCTTGTTGGTAGGGGAGAACACCGGGGAGCTGTTTTTT.

As concerns this clone: Distinct nucleotide sequences in the sample also encode this CDR3. V is TRBV6-4 and J is TRBJ1-2; D perhaps matches TRBD1 (6 bases). The CDR3 spans 12 residues. The V end lost 3 bases, the J end lost 4 bases, and 6 bases lay between the germline ends. Germline values: CDR1 MRHNA, CDR2 SNTAGT. CDR3 sequence reads: CASSEQGYGYTF. CDR3 DNA sequence: TGTGCCAGCAGTGAACAGGGCTATGGCTACACCTTC.

The V call is TRBV28, the J call TRBJ2-7, with TRBD1 as a possible D gene (6 bases). The germline V gene encodes CDR1 MDHEN and CDR2 SYDVKM. The CDR3 is made up of 17 amino acids. V lost 4 bases, J lost 3 bases, and 22 bases lay in between. The CDR3 region has the DNA TGTGCCAGCAGTTATGTGCCCGGGGACAAACGACTCTACGAGCAGTACTTC. It yields the protein CASSYVPGDKRLYEQYF.

The sample holds one count of this clone. The chain recombines TRBV5-1 with TRBJ1-1; D is unresolved. The CDR3 runs to 11 residues. V lost 0 bases and J 4 bases, leaving 1 base between the germline ends. Per germline, CDR1 SGHRS and CDR2 YFSETQ. The CDR3 sequence is CASSLGTEAFF. The CDR3 DNA reads TGCGCCAGCAGCTTGGGCACTGAAGCTTTCTTT.

The rearrangement uses TRBV27 and TRBJ1-1; D call uncertain. Germline CDR1 and CDR2: MNHEY and SMNVEV (reference sequence). V was shortened by 4 bases and J by 1 base, with 7 bases between the two germline ends. There are 13 residues in the CDR3. DNA of the CDR3: TGTGCCAGCAGTTCATGGCCGAACACTGAAGCTTTCTTT. It specifies CASSSWPNTEAFF.

This clone is a singleton in its sample. The gene calls are TRBV18 and TRBJ2-2; D call uncertain. In germline, CDR1 is KGHSH, CDR2 LQKENI. This CDR3 comprises 13 residues. V was shortened by 2 bases and J by 1 base, with 2 bases between the two germline ends. The CDR3 here is CASSPGNTGELFF. CDR3 in DNA: TGTGCCAGCTCACCAGGGAACACCGGGGAGCTGTTTTTT.

This clone was seen a handful of times. The V call is TRBV2, the J call TRBJ1-5; TRBD1 might be the D (5 bases). Germline CDR1 SNHLY, CDR2 FYNNEI. The CDR3 extends over 14 amino acids. V was pared by 4 bases and J by 0 bases, with 7 bases between. CDR3 DNA sequence: TGTGCCAGCAGTGCACAGGTTAGCAATCAGCCCCAGCATTTT. This encodes CASSAQVSNQPQHF.

This sequence joins TRBV7-3 and TRBJ2-2; D is undetermined. CDR3 size: 15 residues. Germline CDR1 is SGHTA and CDR2 is FQGTGA. Trimming pared 6 bases from V and 0 bases from J, leaving 11 bases between. CDR3 amino acids: CASSPTDANTGELFF. The CDR3, as DNA: TGTGCCAGCAGTCCGACGGATGCGAACACCGGGGAGCTGTTTTTT.

The rearrangement joins TRBV5-5 to TRBJ2-3; TRBD2 aligns across 11 bases. This CDR3 contains 17 residues. After removal of 1 base from V and 2 bases from J, the junction contained 6 bases not matched to a gene. Germline CDR1 is SGHKS and CDR2 is YYEKEE (reference sequence). The CDR3 spells CASSLIGLAGFTDTQYF. The CDR3 nucleotides read TGTGCCAGCAGCTTGATAGGACTAGCGGGTTTCACAGATACGCAGTATTTT.

The chain is built from TRBV5-1 and TRBJ2-5; D might be TRBD2 (6 bases). The CDR3 runs to 14 residues. CDR1 is SGHRS, CDR2 YFSETQ, per germline. V lost 0 bases to trimming and J lost 2 bases, with 8 bases between them. Here the CDR3 DNA reads TGCGCCAGCAGCTTGGAAGCGGGTCAAGAGACCCAGTACTTC. Translated: CASSLEAGQETQYF.

The V gene is TRBV5-4, the J gene TRBJ2-1; D is undetermined. Between the trimmed V and J ends, which lost 0 bases and 1 base, there was a span of 11 bases. This CDR3 has 16 residues. Germline loops: CDR1 SGHNT, CDR2 YYREEE (reference sequence). CDR3 residues: CASSLGRVGSYNEQFF. The CDR3 bases are TGTGCCAGCAGCTTGGGTCGGGTGGGATCCTACAATGAGCAGTTCTTC.

This clone was seen a single time. This sequence joins TRBV27 and TRBJ1-2, with TRBD1 as a possible D gene (6 bases). Germline-derived CDR1 and CDR2 are MNHEY and SMNVEV (reference sequence). The V end was cut by 5 bases, the J end by 7 bases, with 14 bases between. The CDR3 totals 13 residues. CDR3 sequence (DNA): TGTGCCAGCAGTCCTAGGGGGGAGACTGGCTACACCTTC. Translated, it gives CASSPRGETGYTF.

The chain uses TRBV5-1 and TRBJ2-1; 7 bases line up with TRBD1. This CDR3 has 15 residues. The germline V gene encodes CDR1 SGHRS and CDR2 YFSETQ. Trimming removed 5 bases from V and 4 bases from J; junction bases left unmatched: 9. Written as DNA, the CDR3 is TGCGCCAGCAGTCCACAGGGGACGCTTTACAATGAGCAGTTCTTC. Translation: CASSPQGTLYNEQFF.

The chain couples TRBV12-5 to TRBJ2-2; TRBD1 matches 7 bases. The V gene end was trimmed by 4 bases and the J gene end by 0 bases; junction bases not matched to a gene: 2. Germline-derived CDR1 and CDR2 are LGHNT and FRNRAP. The CDR3 totals 15 residues. This chain's CDR3 is CASGYRGPNTGELFF. The CDR3 bases are TGTGCTAGTGGTTACAGGGGCCCGAACACCGGGGAGCTGTTTTTT.

The CDR3 protein is CASSQDSAGSEKLFF. Written as DNA, the CDR3 is TGCGCCAGCAGCCAAGATTCGGCAGGGAGTGAAAAACTGTTTTTT. The chain recombines TRBV4-1 with TRBJ1-4; D perhaps matches TRBD1 (5 bases). Germline values: CDR1 MGHRA, CDR2 YSYEKL. This CDR3 has 15 amino acids. Trimming stripped 0 bases from V and 7 bases from J, with 12 bases between.

This chain links TRBV7-2 with TRBJ2-5; 16 nucleotides line up with TRBD2. The end of the DNA aligns better with TRBJ2-7, so the J call may be wrong. Germline-derived CDR1 and CDR2 are SGHTA and FQGNSA. The CDR3 consists of 15 residues. DNA for the CDR3: TGTGCCAGCAGCTCGGGACTAGCGGGGGGGCGCGAGCAGTACTTC. It is translated as CASSSGLAGGREQYF.

This clone was observed a few times. The V call is TRBV2, the J call TRBJ1-5; TRBD1 matches 10 bases. The CDR3 is 14 residues long. The V gene's germline CDR1 is SNHLY and CDR2 FYNNEI. J was trimmed by 7 bases and V by 6 bases; bases with no gene match: 6. In nucleotides, the CDR3 is TGTGCCAGCAGCAATGACAGGGGGCGACAGCCCCAGCATTTT. Translating gives CASSNDRGRQPQHF.